This T cell receptor (beta chain) was observed in a study of blood T cell repertoires in COVID-19. Study as a whole: Whether acute or convalescent, the COVID-19 samples came from the United States, Italy and Spain. The cDNA or gDNA used as material had been derived from T cells, B-cell-depleted T cells, or PBMCs.

The CDR3 consists of 15 residues. Germline CDR1 is SNHLY and CDR2 is FYNNEI. The ends lost 4 bases at V and 5 bases at J; junction bases unmatched: 8. Authors' analysis steps: By means of reference gene primer amplification, nucleated cell counts were estimated. Some clones are missing from TCRdb's copy, which holds only in-frame ones; the method was immunoSEQ multiplex PCR. V, J and clone size were drawn from that table, and D and trimming were deduced from the DNA. Among about 180,000 clones listed, about 91% were seen once. The TCR sequence derives from a woman aged 25-40 years with acute or convalescent COVID-19. The sample was peripheral blood. The chain couples TRBV2 to TRBJ2-7; 10 positions agree with TRBD2. As DNA, the CDR3 is TGTGCCAGCAGTGGCTTACTAGCGGGATCCCACGAGCAGTACTTC. It codes for CASSGLLAGSHEQYF.